Following are 17 T cell receptor beta chains from one sample sequenced in a study of T-cell reconstitution after alpha-beta-depleted transplantation in children. Preparation of the TCRbeta library involved a method that used unique molecular identifiers. TCRdb ran MiXCR on the PCR reads and lists one entry per CDR3 protein. Altogether 120,000 or so distinct CDR3 sequences are present, about 9.3% being singletons, with the ten largest covering approximately 8%. The specimen comprised PBMCs from the stem cell graft donor, sampled from the stem cell graft. Every receptor here comes from a human donor who donated a stem cell graft to a child with acute lymphoblastic leukemia.

This clonotype has at least ten counts. This sequence joins TRBV6-6 and TRBJ2-4; D might be TRBD2 (6 bases). The CDR3 is 11 amino acids. The germline V gene has CDR1 MNHNY and CDR2 SVGAGI (reference sequence). V shed 4 bases and J shed 11 bases, with 9 bases lying between them. The CDR3 spells CASSLTSLQYF. CDR3 sequence (DNA): TGTGCCAGCAGTTTAACTAGCCTTCAGTACTTC.

In its sample, this clonotype was seen many times. The chain carries TRBV20-1 and TRBJ2-3; 7 bases are shared with TRBD2. The germline gives CDR1 DFQATT, CDR2 SNEGSKA (reference sequence). The CDR3 loop spans 15 amino acids. The CDR3 protein is CSPPSRGYGRDTQYF. The DNA of the CDR3 is TGCAGCCCCCCGTCGCGCGGCTACGGGAGGGATACGCAGTATTTT.

This clonotype was counted many times. The chain links TRBV7-2 to TRBJ1-2, with unresolved D. Trimming pared 5 bases from V and 6 bases from J, leaving 10 bases between. The germline V gene encodes CDR1 SGHTA and CDR2 FQGNSA. The CDR3 loop spans 12 amino acids. The CDR3 reads CASSPLTDGYTF. Here the CDR3 DNA reads TGTGCCAGCAGCCCCCTGACTGATGGCTACACCTTC.

This clonotype was recorded many times. The rearrangement links TRBV10-2 to TRBJ2-7; tentatively, D is TRBD2 (5 bases). This CDR3 region has 15 residues. The V end lost 0 bases, the J end lost 2 bases, and 11 bases lay between the germline ends. Germline CDR1 is WSHSY and CDR2 is SAAADI. The CDR3 loop is CASSESRGNPYEQYF. DNA of the CDR3: TGCGCCAGCAGTGAGTCGAGAGGGAATCCCTACGAGCAGTACTTC.

This clonotype was found many times. The rearrangement joins TRBV7-9 to TRBJ2-5; D is uncertain. The germline CDR1 and CDR2 sequences are SEHNR and FQNEAQ (reference sequence). V lost 2 bases, J lost 3 bases, and 7 bases lay in between. This CDR3 comprises 13 residues. CDR3 nucleotides: TGTGCCAGCAGCTTAATGGCTGAAGAGACCCAGTACTTC. Protein product: CASSLMAEETQYF.

This clonotype was counted at least ten times. V and J are TRBV5-1 and TRBJ2-1; TRBD1 matches at 7 bases. The CDR3 consists of 15 residues. V was clipped by 3 bases and J by 5 bases; unmatched bases: 8. Germline V CDR1 and CDR2: SGHRS, YFSETQ. The CDR3 loop is CASSYSGQANNEQFF. Written as DNA, the CDR3 is TGCGCCAGCAGCTACAGCGGACAGGCAAACAATGAGCAGTTCTTC.

This clonotype was seen a handful of times. The chain employs TRBV5-1 and TRBJ2-7, with no clear D. V shed 0 bases and J shed 3 bases, with 10 bases lying between them. The CDR3 has 14 amino acids. Per germline, CDR1 SGHRS and CDR2 YFSETQ. CDR3 in DNA: TGCGCCAGCAGCTTGGGGAACTGGAACTACGAGCAGTACTTC. Protein: CASSLGNWNYEQYF.

In this sample, this clonotype turned up many times. The chain uses TRBV6-5 and TRBJ2-4, with TRBD1 matching 7 bases. CDR3 length: 16 amino acids. The V segment lost 2 bases and the J segment 0 bases; nucleotides outside the gene matches: 4. Germline V gene data show CDR1 as MNHEY and CDR2 as SVGAGI. In DNA, the CDR3 is TGTGCCAGCAGTTACGGGGACAGAAGAGCCAAAAACATTCAGTACTTC. As protein: CASSYGDRRAKNIQYF.

This clonotype was counted ten times or more. J is TRBJ1-5 and V is TRBV6-5; D unresolved. The CDR3 is 15 amino acids. From germline, CDR1 is MNHEY and CDR2 SVGAGI. The V end lost 5 bases, the J end lost 4 bases, and 15 bases lay between the germline ends. CDR3 coding DNA: TGTGCCAGCAGTCCATCCCCAGCGGGGAATCAGCCCCAGCATTTT. This encodes CASSPSPAGNQPQHF.

This clonotype was detected ten times or more. This sequence joins TRBV4-1 and TRBJ1-2; TRBD1 matches 11 bases. CDR3 length equals 16 residues. Looked up from germline, CDR1 is MGHRA and CDR2 is YSYEKL. V dropped 1 base and J dropped 5; count of bases not matched to a gene: 6. CDR3 sequence reads: CASSQGTGGGYYGYTF. Written as DNA, the CDR3 is TGCGCCAGCAGCCAAGGGACAGGGGGCGGTTATTATGGCTACACCTTC.

There are many counts of this clonotype. The V gene is TRBV20-1, the J gene TRBJ1-6, with D perhaps TRBD1 (5 bases). CDR1 and CDR2 (germline): DFQATT, SNEGSKA (reference sequence). CDR3 length equals 13 residues. The germline V and J ends were trimmed by 2 bases and 5 bases, with 7 bases remaining between them. The CDR3 coding sequence is TGCAGTGCTAGAACCAGGGATAATTCACCCCTCCACTTT. It yields the protein CSARTRDNSPLHF.

This clonotype was observed many times. The chain links TRBV12-3 or TRBV12-4 to TRBJ2-6, with D maybe TRBD2 (5 bases). CDR3 size: 14 residues. The V end was cut by 8 bases, the J end by 1 base, with 9 bases between. The CDR3 loop is CASPRGSGANVLTF. In nucleotides, the CDR3 is TGTGCCAGCCCTCGGGGTTCTGGGGCCAACGTCCTGACTTTC.

This clonotype has at least ten counts. This chain uses TRBV20-1 with TRBJ1-2; D unresolved. V lost 3 bases and J 7 bases, leaving 9 bases between the germline ends. Germline lookup yields CDR1 DFQATT and CDR2 SNEGSKA (reference sequence). The CDR3 is made up of 11 amino acids. CDR3 coding DNA: TGCAGTGCTAGGCAGGACCTTGGCTACACCTTC. Protein product: CSARQDLGYTF.

This clonotype was seen at least ten times. This chain links TRBV7-8 with TRBJ2-1, with TRBD2 matching 10 bases. Trimming took 4 bases from V and 6 from J; bases not matched to a gene: 12. This CDR3 region has 17 residues. CDR1 and CDR2 (germline): SGHVS, FQNEAQ. The CDR3 spells CASSWFPTSGKVNEQFF. CDR3 bases: TGTGCCAGCAGCTGGTTCCCAACTAGCGGGAAGGTCAATGAGCAGTTCTTC.

The chain uses TRBV4-3 and TRBJ2-2; TRBD2 agrees at 11 bases. V shed 0 bases and J 3 bases; nucleotides not matched to a gene: 3. CDR3 length equals 17 residues. Germline-derived CDR1 and CDR2 are LGHNA and YSLEER. The CDR3: CASSQDGTSGYTGELFF. CDR3 sequence (DNA): TGCGCCAGCAGCCAAGACGGGACTAGCGGATACACCGGGGAGCTGTTTTTT.

The chain recombines TRBV19 with TRBJ1-1; no reliable D call. The CDR3 is made up of 18 amino acids. The germline CDR1 and CDR2 sequences are LNHDA and SQIVND (reference sequence). The V and J ends lost 3 bases and 1 base respectively, with 21 bases between them. CDR3 sequence reads: CASSIPILPNGKNTEAFF. DNA of the CDR3: TGTGCCAGTAGTATTCCCATATTACCAAACGGGAAGAACACTGAAGCTTTCTTT. The whole variable domain, remainder taken from reference TRBV19 and TRBJ1-1, is DGGITQSPKYLFRKEGQNVTLSCEQNLNHDAMYWYRQDPGQGLRLIYYSQIVNDFQKGDIAEGYSVSREKKESFPLTVTSAQKNPTAFYLCASSIPILPNGKNTEAFFGQGTRLTVV.

This clonotype was counted many times. The CDR3 DNA is TGTGCCATCAGTCTAGCGGGAGTTGAAGAGACCCAGTACTTC. Amino acids: CAISLAGVEETQYF. V is TRBV10-3 and J is TRBJ2-5, with TRBD2 matching 10 bases. V gave up 5 bases and J gave up 3 bases; unmatched junction bases: 3. Germline CDR1 reads ENHRY; CDR2 reads SYGVKD. The CDR3 loop spans 14 amino acids.